One and the same sample provided the 26 T cell receptor beta chains below, sequenced in a study of T cell repertoires in cytomegalovirus infection. TCRdb re-called the reads with MiXCR, one entry per CDR3 protein. Of 110,000 to 150,000 distinct CDR3 sequences listed, about 32% were seen once; the top ten hold 52%. Their target antigens are unknown. The sequencing used CD8+ T cells from cultured PBMCs, collected from culture after CMV antigen stimulation. Every receptor here comes from a human donor in good health (CMV status not recorded). Some clones in this sample may be carry-over from other donors' samples.

J is TRBJ2-7 and V is TRBV7-9; D is possibly TRBD1 (6 bases). The CDR3 sequence is 17 residues long. V lost 1 base to trimming and J lost 3 bases, with 19 bases between them. Germline-derived CDR1 and CDR2 are SEHNR and FQNEAQ (reference sequence). DNA for the CDR3: TGTGCCAGCAGCTTAGGCGCGAAGAGGGACACGAGCTACGAGCAGTACTTC. Translation: CASSLGAKRDTSYEQYF.

The V call is TRBV13, the J call TRBJ2-3; D tentatively reads TRBD1 or TRBD2 (5 bases each). Trimming removed 3 bases from V and 2 bases from J, with 12 bases in between. The CDR3 is 15 amino acids. CDR1 and CDR2 from the germline V gene are PRHDT and FYEKMQ (reference sequence). The CDR3 DNA sequence: TGTGCCAGCAGCTTCCGAGGGGCCCCCACAGATACGCAGTATTTT. Translating it yields CASSFRGAPTDTQYF.

The rearrangement joins TRBV13 to TRBJ1-1; 10 nucleotides align to TRBD1. The junction had 4 bases not matched to a gene; V was cut back by 1 base and J by 5 bases. CDR1 PRHDT and CDR2 FYEKMQ come from the germline V gene (reference sequence). The CDR3 has 15 residues. CDR3 residues: CASSLAGTGVTEAFF. CDR3 sequence (DNA): TGTGCCAGCAGCTTAGCCGGGACAGGGGTGACTGAAGCTTTCTTT.

This chain links TRBV12-5 with TRBJ2-7, with 9 bases that match TRBD1. The trim removed 5 bases at V and 3 bases at J, leaving 2 bases unmatched. CDR3 length: 13 residues. Germline CDR1 LGHNT, CDR2 FRNRAP. In nucleotides, the CDR3 is TGTGCTAGTGGTCTGGACAGGGGCTACGAGCAGTACTTC. Translated, it gives CASGLDRGYEQYF.

This clonotype was found a few times. V and J are TRBV23-1 and TRBJ2-3, with 11 bases identical to TRBD1. TRBV23-1 is classed as an ORF, of uncertain function. V dropped 2 bases and J dropped 4; count of bases not matched to a gene: 20. CDR3 size: 21 residues. CDR3 region: CASSQERPSPGQGVGADTQYF. The CDR3 bases are TGCGCCAGCAGTCAAGAACGACCATCACCGGGACAGGGGGTAGGGGCAGATACGCAGTATTTT.

The chain employs TRBV7-9 and TRBJ2-1; D remains ambiguous. The CDR3 loop spans 15 amino acids. Germline-derived CDR1 and CDR2 are SEHNR and FQNEAQ (reference sequence). The V end was cut by 6 bases, the J end by 1 base, with 13 bases between. The CDR3 bases are TGTGCCAGCAGATCCCCTGGCTCGTCCTACAATGAGCAGTTCTTC. This translates into CASRSPGSSYNEQFF.

This chain joins TRBV5-5 and TRBJ2-1; D not resolved. Germline CDR1 reads SGHKS; CDR2 reads YYEKEE (reference sequence). This CDR3 has 13 amino acids. Trimming cost V 0 bases and J 3 bases, with 4 bases left between them. The CDR3 nucleotides are TGTGCCAGCAGCTTGGAGCACTACAATGAGCAGTTCTTC. The encoded protein is CASSLEHYNEQFF.

This clonotype was observed a handful of times. J is TRBJ2-5 and V is TRBV24-1, with 12 bases matching TRBD2. Per the germline V gene, CDR1 is KGHDR and CDR2 is SFDVKD. The CDR3 is 17 residues long. Trimming removed 2 bases from V and 0 bases from J; junction bases left unmatched: 3. The CDR3 reads CATSDSGLAGYQETQYF. DNA for the CDR3: TGTGCCACCAGTGATTCCGGACTAGCGGGGTACCAAGAGACCCAGTACTTC.

The V call is TRBV4-1, the J call TRBJ2-5; D assignment may be TRBD1 or TRBD2 (5 bases each). Trimming pared 0 bases from V and 2 bases from J, leaving 13 bases between. From germline, CDR1 is MGHRA and CDR2 YSYEKL. This CDR3 has 16 amino acids. The CDR3 spells CASSQERVGDQETQYF. The CDR3 DNA sequence: TGCGCCAGCAGCCAAGAACGAGTGGGGGATCAAGAGACCCAGTACTTC.

This clonotype was seen more than once but under ten times. V and J are TRBV5-5 and TRBJ1-2; weak D call: TRBD1 (5 bases). The CDR3 covers 14 residues. CDR1 and CDR2 (germline): SGHKS, YYEKEE (reference sequence). V dropped 5 bases and J dropped 4 bases, with 15 bases sitting between them. The DNA of the CDR3 is TGTGCCAGCAGGCCTCCGGGACCTGTCTATGGCTACACCTTC. It is translated as CASRPPGPVYGYTF.

There are a few counts of this clonotype. This chain connects TRBV4-1 to TRBJ2-7, with TRBD2 as a possible D gene (6 bases). V gave up 1 base and J gave up 5 bases, with 12 bases separating them. In germline, CDR1 is MGHRA, CDR2 YSYEKL. This CDR3 spans 14 amino acids. The CDR3 sequence is CASSQGVTGDEQYF. Here the CDR3 DNA reads TGCGCCAGCAGCCAAGGGGTTACGGGAGACGAGCAGTACTTC.

This clonotype was counted many times. The chain links TRBV5-6 to TRBJ2-1; 10 bases map to TRBD1. The CDR3 spans 19 residues. The V segment lost 4 bases and the J segment 1 base; nucleotides outside the gene matches: 14. Germline lookup yields CDR1 SGHDT and CDR2 YYEEEE. The DNA of the CDR3 is TGTGCCAGCAGCATTCTGGGACAGGGGAGATTTGGGTCCTACAATGAGCAGTTCTTC. This encodes CASSILGQGRFGSYNEQFF.

This clonotype has ten or more counts. The chain joins TRBV7-3 to TRBJ2-3; TRBD2 might be the D (5 bases). This CDR3 is built from 17 residues. V was clipped by 1 base and J by 4 bases, with 18 bases between them. From germline, CDR1 is SGHTA and CDR2 FQGTGA. The CDR3 sequence: CASSLRPLGGLADTQYF. In nucleotides, the CDR3 is TGTGCCAGCAGCTTAAGACCCCTCGGCGGACTGGCAGATACGCAGTATTTT.

This clonotype was counted only a few times. The chain combines TRBV6-4 with TRBJ1-2, with D unresolved. Germline V gives CDR1 MRHNA, CDR2 SNTAGT. This CDR3 spans 11 amino acids. V lost 10 bases, J lost 6 bases, and 12 bases lay in between. The CDR3 DNA reads TGTGCCATTATTAACGGGGATGGCTACACCTTC. Amino acids: CAIINGDGYTF.

The chain couples TRBV15 to TRBJ2-7; 10 bases match TRBD1. The CDR3 is 15 residues long. V shed 5 bases and J 4 bases; nucleotides not matched to a gene: 8. Germline CDR1 LNHNV, CDR2 YYDKDF (reference sequence). In nucleotides, the CDR3 is TGTGCCACCAGCCGAGGAAGGGGACAGGGGTACGAGCAGTACTTC. Protein product: CATSRGRGQGYEQYF.

This clonotype has only a few counts. This chain connects TRBV7-9 to TRBJ1-1; D gene unclear. Germline CDR1 and CDR2: SEHNR and FQNEAQ (reference sequence). V lost 5 bases and J lost 6, with 13 bases in between. CDR3 length: 13 residues. The CDR3 bases are TGTGCCAGCAGCCGATTCGGGGTACCTGAAGCTTTCTTT. The encoded protein is CASSRFGVPEAFF.

This clonotype has at least ten counts. The V and J genes are TRBV12-3 or TRBV12-4 and TRBJ2-1; no clear D gene. With 4 bases removed from V and 1 base from J, the gap between germline ends came to 11 bases. The length of the CDR3 is 15 residues. The CDR3, as DNA: TGTGCCAGCAGTTACATGGCGGTTTCCTACAATGAGCAGTTCTTC. Amino acid sequence: CASSYMAVSYNEQFF.

This clonotype has just a few counts. The genes are TRBV6-1 and TRBJ2-1; no clear D gene. The CDR3 covers 13 residues. The V gene's germline CDR1 is MNHNS and CDR2 SASEGT. Trimming removed 5 bases at V and 3 bases at J, with 8 bases between. The CDR3 protein is CASSSRSYNEQFF. The CDR3 DNA reads TGTGCCAGCAGTAGCAGGAGCTACAATGAGCAGTTCTTC.

This clonotype was found many times. The chain joins TRBV20-1 to TRBJ2-2; D not resolved. The germline V and J ends were trimmed by 0 bases and 6 bases, with 17 bases remaining between them. The CDR3 is 16 amino acids. Germline CDR1 DFQATT, CDR2 SNEGSKA (reference sequence). CDR3 coding DNA: TGCAGTGCTAGAGATAAGGTCATAAGCCGCCCCGGGGAGCTGTTTTTT. Amino acids: CSARDKVISRPGELFF.

The V call is TRBV10-3, the J call TRBJ2-1, with 11 bases identical to TRBD1. Germline V gene sequence: CDR1 ENHRY, CDR2 SYGVKD. The CDR3 has 16 amino acids. The junction had 9 bases not matched to a gene; V was cut back by 3 bases and J by 8 bases. CDR3 coding DNA: TGTGCCATCAGTGATTCCCGGGACAGGGGGGTCTATGAGCAGTTCTTC. This translates into CAISDSRDRGVYEQFF.

This clonotype was observed at least ten times. The chain is built from TRBV7-6 and TRBJ2-7; TRBD2 is a possible D gene (6 bases). CDR1 and CDR2 from the germline V gene are SGHVS and FNYEAQ. The CDR3 contains 17 residues. V was shortened by 2 bases and J by 2 bases, with 19 bases between the two germline ends. CDR3 sequence: CASSLTPAPGGAYEQYF. Written as DNA, the CDR3 is TGTGCCAGCAGCTTAACCCCAGCTCCCGGCGGGGCCTACGAGCAGTACTTC.

This clonotype has a count of ten or more. The genes are TRBV19 and TRBJ2-5; 8 positions match TRBD1. Germline loops: CDR1 LNHDA, CDR2 SQIVND (reference sequence). This CDR3 spans 15 amino acids. Trimming at V came to 5 bases and at J to 5 bases, leaving 10 bases not matched to a gene. For the CDR3, the DNA is TGTGCCAGTAGTCCATGGACAGGGAGGATGGAGACCCAGTACTTC. This codes for CASSPWTGRMETQYF.

The V call is TRBV29-1, the J call TRBJ2-1, with D perhaps matching TRBD2 (6 bases). The CDR3 extends over 14 amino acids. Trimming took 6 bases from V and 5 from J, leaving 17 bases between them. Per germline, CDR1 SQVTM and CDR2 ANQGSEA. DNA for the CDR3: TGCAGCGTCGCGGGACCGGCCGGGGACAATGAGCAGTTCTTC. This translates into CSVAGPAGDNEQFF.

The rearrangement uses TRBV19 and TRBJ2-1; TRBD1 agrees at 8 bases. CDR3 length: 13 amino acids. Looked up from germline, CDR1 is LNHDA and CDR2 is SQIVND (reference sequence). J was trimmed by 8 bases and V by 5 bases; bases with no gene match: 5. The CDR3 is CASSPQGAYEQFF. CDR3 nucleotides: TGTGCCAGTAGTCCTCAGGGGGCGTATGAGCAGTTCTTC.

This clonotype was recorded many times. The rearrangement links TRBV7-9 to TRBJ2-2; D remains unclear. Per germline, CDR1 SEHNR and CDR2 FQNEAQ (reference sequence). Trimming cost V 4 bases and J 0 bases, with 6 bases left between them. The CDR3 totals 14 residues. As DNA, the CDR3 is TGTGCCAGCAGCTCAGTCGCGAACACCGGGGAGCTGTTTTTT. Residues: CASSSVANTGELFF.

The chain employs TRBV6-8 and TRBJ1-2; TRBD1 might be the D (5 bases). This CDR3 spans 15 amino acids. V lost 5 bases to trimming and J lost 0 bases, with 13 bases between them. CDR1 and CDR2 (germline): MNHGY, SAAAGT. The CDR3 reads CASSIQEGANYGYTF. CDR3 nucleotide sequence: TGTGCCAGCAGTATACAGGAGGGAGCTAACTATGGCTACACCTTC.